This passage covers 26 T cell receptor beta chains from one sample sequenced in a study of Ad26.COV2.S vaccination and SARS-CoV-2 variants. This table comes from immunoSEQ multiplex PCR, and its TCRdb copy is limited to in-frame clones, with some not included. The table has about 260,000 clones, around nine tenths seen once. Treatment denoted: roughly 18 received Ad26.COV2.S at low or high dose, single or two shots; several received placebo; per-sample allocation not given. The samples were gathered on day 63 after the first injection of vaccine or placebo. The starting material was peripheral blood, obtained in a trial of Ad26.COV2.S vaccine versus placebo. The receptors originated from a person between 18 and 65 years old who received the Ad26.COV2.S COVID-19 vaccine or a placebo.

The chain links TRBV27 to TRBJ2-1, with D perhaps assigned TRBD1 or TRBD2 (8 bases each). With 5 bases removed from V and 2 bases from J, the gap between germline ends came to 16 bases. CDR3 length: 16 residues. CDR1 MNHEY and CDR2 SMNVEV come from the germline V gene (reference sequence). The CDR3 protein is CASSVQGGLAYNEQFF. DNA for the CDR3: TGTGCCAGCAGTGTACAGGGGGGACTAGCCTACAATGAGCAGTTCTTC.

V and J are TRBV7-9 and TRBJ2-7; D gene unclear. Germline V gene lookup returns CDR1 SEHNR and CDR2 FQNEAQ (reference sequence). The V end was cut by 5 bases, the J end by 6 bases, with 11 bases between. The CDR3 extends over 12 amino acids. CDR3 bases: TGTGCCAGCAGCCCCGCCGTCGGCGAGCAGTACGTC. Residues: CASSPAVGEQYV.

With respect to this clone: Other DNA sequences from this sample encode an identical CDR3 as well. DNA for the CDR3: TGTGCCAGCAGTCCTACAGGGGACTATGGCTACACCTTC. Translation: CASSPTGDYGYTF. This chain connects TRBV6-6 to TRBJ1-2; 7 bases align to TRBD1. With 5 bases clipped from V and 3 bases from J, the junction kept 3 bases outside the gene matches. CDR3 size: 13 residues. Germline assignment: CDR1 MNHNY and CDR2 SVGAGI (reference sequence).

The V call is TRBV12-5, the J call TRBJ2-3; unclear D gene. The length of the CDR3 is 17 residues. The V and J ends lost 1 base and 0 bases respectively, with 14 bases between them. Per germline, CDR1 LGHNT and CDR2 FRNRAP. Written as DNA, the CDR3 is TGTGCTAGTGGTTTGGGTGGTGTGAAGTCTAGCACAGATACGCAGTATTTT. It yields the protein CASGLGGVKSSTDTQYF. Full variable domain (remainder filled in from reference TRBV12-5 and TRBJ2-3): DARVTQTPRHKVTEMGQEVTMRCQPILGHNTVFWYRQTMMQGLELLAYFRNRAPLDDSGMPKDRFSAEMPDATLATLKIQPSEPRDSAVYFCASGLGGVKSSTDTQYFGPGTRLTVL.

The chain uses TRBV5-6 and TRBJ1-2, with TRBD1 matching over 8 bases. Germline lookup yields CDR1 SGHDT and CDR2 YYEEEE. This CDR3 region has 15 residues. The trim removed 7 bases at V and 2 bases at J, leaving 10 bases unmatched. CDR3 residues: CASLSRGRENYGYTF. The CDR3 DNA sequence: TGTGCCAGCCTAAGCAGGGGGCGAGAAAACTATGGCTACACCTTC.

V is TRBV18 and J is TRBJ1-3; no clear D. The CDR3 has 11 amino acids. The germline V and J ends were trimmed by 3 bases and 4 bases, with 1 base remaining between them. The germline V gene encodes CDR1 KGHSH and CDR2 LQKENI. DNA for the CDR3: TGTGCCAGCTCACCGGGAAACACCATATATTTT. As protein: CASSPGNTIYF.

This clone was counted a single time. V and J are TRBV19 and TRBJ1-2; D call uncertain. V was cut by 1 base and J by 6 bases, with 9 bases left in between. In germline, CDR1 is LNHDA, CDR2 SQIVND (reference sequence). This CDR3 contains 13 residues. The CDR3 DNA is TGTGCCAGTAGTATAGTGACGGCCGATGGCTACACCTTC. Its translation: CASSIVTADGYTF.

V usage is TRBV13 and J usage is TRBJ2-1, with TRBD2 matching over 15 bases. Losses at the gene ends were 5 bases for V and 9 bases for J; bases not matched to a gene: 5. CDR1 PRHDT and CDR2 FYEKMQ come from the germline V gene (reference sequence). The CDR3 sequence is 15 residues long. The CDR3 is CASSLGTSGGFEQFF. Here the CDR3 DNA reads TGTGCCAGCAGCCTCGGGACTAGCGGGGGGTTTGAGCAGTTCTTC. Together with reference TRBV13 and TRBJ2-1, the CDR3 gives the full variable domain: AAGVIQSPRHLIKEKRETATLKCYPIPRHDTVYWYQQGPGQDPQFLISFYEKMQSDKGSIPDRFSAQQFSDYHSELNMSSLELGDSALYFCASSLGTSGGFEQFFGPGTRLTVL.

This chain joins TRBV20-1 and TRBJ1-6; no definite D call. Trimming removed 3 bases from V and 14 bases from J, with 23 bases in between. Germline V gives CDR1 DFQATT, CDR2 SNEGSKA (reference sequence). The CDR3 is 15 residues long. This CDR3 is CSASSFGWEGRSLHF. The DNA of the CDR3 is TGCAGTGCTAGTTCCTTTGGATGGGAAGGTAGATCCCTCCACTTT.

The rearrangement joins TRBV2 to TRBJ1-5; 9 nucleotides line up with TRBD1. The germline CDR1 and CDR2 sequences are SNHLY and FYNNEI. V lost 6 bases and J lost 9; bases outside the gene matches: 9. This CDR3 comprises 14 residues. CDR3 residues: CASSRDRAAWPQHF. The CDR3 bases are TGTGCCAGCAGCCGGGACAGGGCTGCGTGGCCCCAGCATTTT.

This clone was counted only a few times. The chain carries TRBV6-6 and TRBJ2-2; 10 bases map to TRBD1. Germline lookup yields CDR1 MNHNY and CDR2 SVGAGI (reference sequence). The CDR3 covers 16 residues. The V and J ends lost 5 bases and 6 bases, in that order; junction bases with no gene match: 9. DNA for the CDR3: TGTGCCAGCAGTCGGGGACAGGGGAGCTCCGCCGGGGAGCTGTTTTTT. Encoded protein: CASSRGQGSSAGELFF.

This rearrangement joins TRBV24-1 to TRBJ2-7, with D perhaps matching TRBD2 (6 bases). Trimming pared 6 bases from V and 5 bases from J, leaving 13 bases between. The CDR3 runs 13 residues. The germline V gene has CDR1 KGHDR and CDR2 SFDVKD. CDR3 amino acids: CATSLAGRHEQYV. In DNA form, the CDR3 reads TGTGCCACCAGTTTGGCAGGGAGGCACGAGCAGTACGTC.

The V gene is TRBV30, the J gene TRBJ2-2, with D perhaps matching TRBD1 or TRBD2 (5 bases each). CDR1 and CDR2 (germline): GTSNPN, SVGIG (reference sequence). CDR3 length: 14 residues. Trimming took off 5 bases at V and 0 bases at J, with 10 bases between the two ends. The CDR3: CAWLLGANTGELFF. CDR3 bases: TGTGCCTGGCTACTGGGGGCGAACACCGGGGAGCTGTTTTTT.

The CDR3 loop reads CASRTGGRNTIYF. Written as DNA, the CDR3 is TGTGCCAGTAGGACAGGGGGGAGAAACACCATATATTTT. The chain combines TRBV19 with TRBJ1-3, with 9 bases fitting TRBD1. This CDR3 spans 13 amino acids. CDR1 and CDR2 (germline): LNHDA, SQIVND (reference sequence). Trimming took 6 bases from V and 5 from J; bases not matched to a gene: 2.

The chain recombines TRBV4-2 with TRBJ2-1; the match to TRBD2 covers 7 bases. CDR1 LGHNA and CDR2 YNFKEQ come from the germline V gene. CDR3 length: 18 amino acids. After removal of 2 bases from V and 7 bases from J, the junction contained 17 bases not matched to a gene. As DNA, the CDR3 is TGTGCCAGCAGCCAAAAAATTTCGGGTGCGGGAGCGACTAATGAGCAGTTCTTC. Its translation is CASSQKISGAGATNEQFF.

The table lists this clone with a count of one. The chain couples TRBV2 to TRBJ1-2; 9 bases match TRBD1. J gave up 4 bases and V 10 bases, and 7 bases lay outside the gene matches. This CDR3 has 13 amino acids. Germline values: CDR1 SNHLY, CDR2 FYNNEI. This CDR3 is CANKGQGPYGYTF. CDR3 bases: TGTGCCAACAAGGGACAGGGCCCCTATGGCTACACCTTC.

The V gene is TRBV2, the J gene TRBJ2-7; the D gene is possibly TRBD2 (5 bases). In germline, CDR1 is SNHLY, CDR2 FYNNEI. With 4 bases removed from V and 9 bases from J, the gap between germline ends came to 16 bases. The CDR3 is 13 residues long. CDR3 DNA: TGTGCCAGCAGTGGAACGGGTTTCGCGGGGCAGTACTTC. Translated: CASSGTGFAGQYF.

The J gene is TRBJ1-5, the V gene TRBV30; a weak D match, TRBD1 (5 bases). The germline V gene has CDR1 GTSNPN and CDR2 SVGIG (reference sequence). This CDR3 has 15 amino acids. V was clipped by 3 bases and J by 0 bases, with 12 bases between them. Here the CDR3 DNA reads TGTGCCTGGAGCGGCGACAGAATTAGCAATCAGCCCCAGCATTTT. Its protein product is CAWSGDRISNQPQHF. The complete variable domain, with remaining parts taken from reference TRBV30 and TRBJ1-5, reads SQTIHQWPATLVQPVGSPLSLECTVEGTSNPNLYWYRQAAGRGLQLLFYSVGIGQISSEVPQNLSASRPQDRQFILSSKKLLLSDSGFYLCAWSGDRISNQPQHFGDGTRLSIL.

The chain joins TRBV5-5 to TRBJ2-2; a possible D gene is TRBD1 (5 bases). CDR3 size: 16 residues. Germline assignment: CDR1 SGHKS and CDR2 YYEKEE (reference sequence). Trimming took off 5 bases at V and 4 bases at J, with 18 bases between the two ends. Here the CDR3 DNA reads TGTGCCAGCAGGGGCGGCAGGGATTTTGTCACCGGGGAGCTGTTTTTT. Protein: CASRGGRDFVTGELFF.

The J gene is TRBJ2-5, the V gene TRBV9; D possibly corresponds to TRBD1 (5 bases). This CDR3 contains 16 residues. Trimming left V 0 bases short and J 0 bases short, with 12 bases between. Germline-derived CDR1 and CDR2 are SGDLS and YYNGEE. Here the CDR3 reads CASSVDPGNYQETQYF. The CDR3 DNA reads as TGTGCCAGCAGCGTAGATCCAGGGAACTACCAAGAGACCCAGTACTTC.

There are a few counts of this clone. This rearrangement joins TRBV6-1 to TRBJ1-5; unclear D gene. Trimming pared 1 base from V and 14 bases from J, leaving 15 bases between. Germline assignment: CDR1 MNHNS and CDR2 SASEGT. This CDR3 has 13 amino acids. CDR3 in amino acids: CASSEEYGRGEHF. In nucleotides, the CDR3 is TGTGCCAGCAGTGAAGAATATGGGCGTGGTGAGCATTTT.

Only one count was recorded for this clone. The chain couples TRBV3-1 (or the pseudogene TRBV3-2) to TRBJ1-6; D call uncertain. This CDR3 region has 15 residues. The V end was cut by 5 bases, the J end by 6 bases, with 14 bases between. Germline CDR1 and CDR2: LGHDT and YNNKEL (reference sequence). In DNA, the CDR3 is TGTGCCAGCAGCACGCGACCGTGGTTTAATTCACCCCTCCACTTT. Protein sequence: CASSTRPWFNSPLHF.

This clone was seen once. The chain links TRBV19 to TRBJ2-1; 10 bases are shared with TRBD2. The CDR3 has 16 residues. Germline V gene data show CDR1 as LNHDA and CDR2 as SQIVND (reference sequence). J gave up 8 bases and V 2 bases, and 9 bases lay outside the gene matches. CDR3 loop: CASSILAGGVADEQFF. In DNA, the CDR3 is TGTGCCAGTAGTATATTAGCGGGAGGTGTCGCGGATGAGCAGTTCTTC.

The rearrangement links TRBV9 to TRBJ1-5; tentative D call: TRBD1 (6 bases). With 0 bases removed from V and 4 bases from J, the gap between germline ends came to 8 bases. This CDR3 comprises 14 residues. CDR1 is SGDLS, CDR2 YYNGEE, per germline. CDR3 protein: CASSVAGANQPQHF. For the CDR3, the DNA is TGTGCCAGCAGCGTAGCGGGGGCTAATCAGCCCCAGCATTTT. The full variable domain, with the rest looked up from reference TRBV9 and TRBJ1-5, is DSGVTQTPKHLITATGQRVTLRCSPRSGDLSVYWYQQSLDQGLQFLIQYYNGEERAKGNILERFSAQQFPDLHSELNLSSLELGDSALYFCASSVAGANQPQHFGDGTRLSIL.

CDR3 region: CASSYYGAADTQYF. The CDR3 DNA sequence: TGTGCCAGCAGTTACTACGGGGCTGCGGATACGCAGTATTTT. The chain carries TRBV6-2 or TRBV6-3 and TRBJ2-3; tentatively, D is TRBD1 or TRBD2 (5 bases each). Deletions cut 1 base from V and 6 bases from J, with 11 bases between. Germline CDR1 reads MNHEY; CDR2 reads SVGEGT. CDR3 length: 14 residues.

The chain carries TRBV19 and TRBJ2-7, with 12 bases fitting TRBD2. The CDR3 is 13 residues long. V shed 10 bases, J shed 7 bases, and the junction held 8 bases outside the gene matches. Germline V lookup: CDR1 LNHDA, CDR2 SQIVND (reference sequence). This CDR3 reads CATRTSGDGEQYF. The CDR3 DNA sequence: TGTGCCACCAGGACTAGCGGGGATGGGGAGCAGTACTTC.